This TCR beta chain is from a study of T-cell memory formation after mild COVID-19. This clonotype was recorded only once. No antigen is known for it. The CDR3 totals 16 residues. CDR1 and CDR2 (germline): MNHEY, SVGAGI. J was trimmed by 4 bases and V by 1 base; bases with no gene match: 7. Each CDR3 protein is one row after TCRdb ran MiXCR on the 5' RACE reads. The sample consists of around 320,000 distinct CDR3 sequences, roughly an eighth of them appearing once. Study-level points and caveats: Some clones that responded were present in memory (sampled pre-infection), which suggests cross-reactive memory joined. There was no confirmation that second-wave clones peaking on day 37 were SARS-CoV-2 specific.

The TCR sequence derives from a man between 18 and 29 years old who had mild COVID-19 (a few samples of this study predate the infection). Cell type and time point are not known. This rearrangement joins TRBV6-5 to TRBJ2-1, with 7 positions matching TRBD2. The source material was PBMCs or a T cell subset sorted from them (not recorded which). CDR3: CASSYFGASGYNEQFF. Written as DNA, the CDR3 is TGTGCCAGCAGTTACTTTGGGGCTAGCGGTTACAATGAGCAGTTCTTC.